Presented here are 25 T cell receptor beta chains from one specimen sequenced in a study of regulatory T cells in long-lasting Graves disease. Through Arm-PCR of CDR3 regions and iRepertoire HTBI primers, TCR beta libraries were built. MiXCR, applied by TCRdb to the multiplex PCR reads, yields one record per CDR3 protein. Found here are a few hundred thousand distinct CDR3 sequences, 22% of them singletons; the top ten hold around 14%. This sample's time point: persistent/refractory GD, antithyroid drugs over 5 years with positive TRAb. PBMC-extracted RNA yielded the TCR library. The material sequenced was peripheral blood mononuclear cells (PBMCs), taken when the disease was refractory, from a patient treated with antithyroid drugs. These receptors were taken from a female donor with Graves disease.

This clonotype was observed a few times. A clone one base away is much larger, so this may be a read error. This sequence joins TRBV6-1 and TRBJ2-5; 7 bases are shared with TRBD2. The V gene's germline CDR1 is MNHNS and CDR2 SASEGT. The V and J ends lost 7 bases and 5 bases, in that order; junction bases with no gene match: 4. This CDR3 has 12 amino acids. The CDR3 DNA follows: TGTGCCAGCATGGGGGAGGGGGAGACCCAGTACTTC. Protein product: CASMGEGETQYF.

This clonotype was detected once. No conserved phenylalanine or tryptophan is present at the end of the CDR3, so a read error is the likely explanation. CDR3 in amino acids: CASSPVSDTEAFC. In DNA, the CDR3 is TGTGCCAGCAGCCCAGTCTCGGACACTGAAGCTTTCTGT. V usage is TRBV12-3 or TRBV12-4 and J usage is TRBJ1-1; D not resolved. Trimming removed 6 bases from V and 3 bases from J, with 11 bases in between. The CDR3 runs 13 residues.

The rearrangement joins TRBV20-1 to TRBJ2-5; possibly TRBD1 or TRBD2 for D (7 bases each). This CDR3 is built from 14 residues. With 5 bases removed from V and 4 bases from J, the gap between germline ends came to 17 bases. Germline CDR1 is DFQATT and CDR2 is SNEGSKA (reference sequence). CDR3 DNA: TGCAGTGCTCAGGGGGGGGGGGTCCGAGAGACCCAGTACTTC. Translating it yields CSAQGGGVRETQYF.

A word on this clonotype: A much bigger clone sits one base away, suggesting this may be a read error. It is likely a read error, because the conserved phenylalanine at the end of the CDR3 is missing. This chain links TRBV11-2 with TRBJ2-5, with TRBD1 matching over 9 bases. Germline V gives CDR1 SGHAT, CDR2 FQNNGV. Losses at the gene ends were 5 bases for V and 5 bases for J; bases not matched to a gene: 15. The CDR3 contains 17 residues. DNA of the CDR3: TGTGCCAGCAGCCCCCGGACAGGGGAGATCTCGAGGGAGACCCAGTACCTC. Residues: CASSPRTGEISRETQYL.

The rearrangement uses TRBV5-1 and TRBJ1-3, with a possible D match to TRBD1 (5 bases). The CDR3 contains 14 residues. The germline gives CDR1 SGHRS, CDR2 YFSETQ. With 7 bases removed from V and 0 bases from J, the gap between germline ends came to 11 bases. CDR3: CASGRGSSGNTIYF. The CDR3 DNA follows: TGCGCCAGCGGACGGGGCTCCTCTGGAAACACCATATATTTT.

V and J are TRBV30 and TRBJ1-1, with D maybe TRBD1 (5 bases). The CDR3 has 11 residues. Germline assignment: CDR1 GTSNPN and CDR2 SVGIG (reference sequence). Trimming took off 4 bases at V and 6 bases at J, with 9 bases between the two ends. The CDR3 region has the DNA TGTGCCTGGACGGGGGGGTCTGAAGCTTTCTTT. This encodes CAWTGGSEAFF.

The rearrangement joins TRBV3-2 to TRBJ2-7; the table calls TRBD1, which could not be checked here. TRBV3-2 is designated a pseudogene. This CDR3 is 13 amino acids long. The CDR3 nucleotides are TGTGCCAGCAGCCCGGGACAGGTGCGGGTGCAGTACTTC. Translated, it gives CASSPGQVRVQYF.

This clonotype was observed a handful of times. A read error may account for a junction end that differs from germline. The chain is built from TRBV5-1 and TRBJ1-2, with a possible D match to TRBD1 (5 bases). Germline loops: CDR1 SGHRS, CDR2 YFSETQ. The CDR3 totals 15 residues. This chain's CDR3 is CASSPQTVGNYGYTF. The DNA of the CDR3 is TGTGCCAGCAGCCCCCAGACAGTTGGGAACTATGGCTACACCTTC.

As to this clonotype: At one of its ends the junction is not consistent with the germline gene, which may arise from a read error. V and J are TRBV4-3 and TRBJ1-1, with TRBD1 matching over 7 bases. This CDR3 is 16 amino acids long. Germline V gene data show CDR1 as LGHNA and CDR2 as YSLEER. CDR3 loop: CASSQDYLQGITEASF. In DNA form, the CDR3 reads TGCGCCAGCAGCCAAGATTATTTACAGGGGATCACTGAAGCTTCCTTT.

This clonotype turned up a few times. CDR3 in DNA: TGTGCCTGGTACAGGCGCTTCGATGGCTACACCTTC. Its translation is CAWYRRFDGYTF. The chain has TRBV30 and TRBJ1-2; D may be TRBD1 (5 bases). The germline gives CDR1 GTSNPN, CDR2 SVGIG (reference sequence). Trimming removed 5 bases at V and 6 bases at J, with 13 bases between. CDR3 size: 12 residues. The full variable domain, rest sourced from reference TRBV30 and TRBJ1-2, is SQTIHQWPATLVQPVGSPLSLECTVEGTSNPNLYWYRQAAGRGLQLLFYSVGIGQISSEVPQNLSASRPQDRQFILSSKKLLLSDSGFYLCAWYRRFDGYTFGSGTRLTVV.

This clonotype was counted a few times. The J gene is TRBJ2-5, the V gene TRBV25-1; D is tentatively TRBD1 or TRBD2 (5 bases each). Trimming pared 7 bases from V and 4 bases from J, leaving 13 bases between. The CDR3 spans 13 residues. Looked up from germline, CDR1 is MGHDK and CDR2 is SYGVNS. The CDR3: CASTHGAGETQYF. The CDR3 DNA reads as TGTGCCAGCACCCACGGGGCAGGAGAGACCCAGTACTTC.

The chain joins TRBV29-1 to TRBJ2-7; TRBD2 agrees at 8 bases. CDR3 length equals 11 residues. Trimming at V came to 3 bases and at J to 9 bases, leaving 4 bases not matched to a gene. Germline V gives CDR1 SQVTM, CDR2 ANQGSEA. CDR3 nucleotides: TGCAGCGTTGATAGCGGGACGGTGCAGTACTTC. This sequence encodes CSVDSGTVQYF.

The chain employs TRBV20-1 and TRBJ2-5; D may be TRBD2 (7 bases). This CDR3 has 12 residues. Trimming took 6 bases from V and 6 from J, leaving 14 bases between them. CDR1 and CDR2 from the germline V gene are DFQATT and SNEGSKA (reference sequence). The CDR3 region has the DNA TGCAGTGCCGAGGGGGGGGGCAAGACCCAGTACTTC. Its protein is CSAEGGGKTQYF.

The chain combines TRBV7-6 with TRBJ1-1; 7 nucleotides align to TRBD1. CDR1 is SGHVS and CDR2 is FNYEAQ in the germline V gene. The CDR3 covers 17 residues. Losses at the gene ends were 3 bases for V and 2 bases for J; bases not matched to a gene: 12. The CDR3 nucleotides are TGTGCCAGCAGCTTCGGCAGCCTTGTAGGGGGCAACACTGAAGCTTTCTTT. Translation: CASSFGSLVGGNTEAFF.

The V and J genes are TRBV28 and TRBJ2-3; 7 bases agree with TRBD2. CDR3 length equals 17 residues. Trimming removed 6 bases from V and 0 bases from J; junction bases left unmatched: 12. Germline-derived CDR1 and CDR2 are MDHEN and SYDVKM. CDR3 residues: CASSRIPGAGSTDTQYF. The CDR3 bases are TGTGCCAGCAGCCGCATTCCCGGAGCGGGGAGCACAGATACGCAGTATTTT.

This clonotype appeared many times. The chain has TRBV2 and TRBJ1-5; D unclear. The CDR3 runs 12 residues. In germline, CDR1 is SNHLY, CDR2 FYNNEI. V lost 6 bases and J lost 5, with 8 bases in between. The CDR3 sequence is CASRGTDQPQHF. In DNA, the CDR3 is TGTGCCAGCAGGGGAACAGATCAGCCCCAGCATTTT.

The V and J genes are TRBV2 and TRBJ2-1; no firm D call. The germline V gene encodes CDR1 SNHLY and CDR2 FYNNEI. The V end was cut by 3 bases, the J end by 0 bases, with 9 bases between. CDR3 length: 15 amino acids. CDR3 amino acids: CASSEGVSSYNEQFF. In nucleotides, the CDR3 is TGTGCCAGCAGTGAGGGCGTTAGCTCCTACAATGAGCAGTTCTTC.

This clonotype was counted between two and nine times. V usage is TRBV28 and J usage is TRBJ2-7, with D tentatively TRBD1 or TRBD2 (6 bases each). The CDR3 has 15 residues. V gave up 7 bases and J gave up 5 bases, with 21 bases separating them. Looked up from germline, CDR1 is MDHEN and CDR2 is SYDVKM. The CDR3 DNA reads as TGTGCCAGCATAAGAGGGTTCGGGGGCTTCCACGAGCAGTACTTC. It encodes CASIRGFGGFHEQYF.

The rearrangement links TRBV10-3 to TRBJ2-2; D possibly corresponds to TRBD1 (6 bases). V was shortened by 2 bases and J by 0 bases, with 13 bases between the two germline ends. Germline CDR1 reads ENHRY; CDR2 reads SYGVKD. This CDR3 has 17 residues. CDR3 residues: CAISEVWTAANTGELFF. The CDR3 DNA follows: TGTGCCATCAGTGAGGTCTGGACAGCCGCGAACACCGGGGAGCTGTTTTTT.

This CDR3 is CSVDWDRETGELFF. The CDR3 DNA reads as TGCAGCGTTGATTGGGACAGGGAAACCGGGGAGCTGTTTTTT. J is TRBJ2-2 and V is TRBV29-1; TRBD1 matches at 9 bases. The CDR3 length is 14 residues. Germline V gene sequence: CDR1 SQVTM, CDR2 ANQGSEA. V lost 3 bases, J lost 5 bases, and 4 bases stayed unmatched.

At least ten counts were recorded for this clonotype. The chain joins TRBV28 to TRBJ2-7; D is ambiguous. V lost 2 bases to trimming and J lost 3 bases, with 8 bases between them. The CDR3 extends over 13 amino acids. CDR1 and CDR2 (germline): MDHEN, SYDVKM. The CDR3 loop is CASSLSLDYEQYF. CDR3 in DNA: TGTGCCAGCAGTTTAAGCCTAGACTACGAGCAGTACTTC.

This clonotype was observed a few times. The chain carries TRBV6-2 or TRBV6-3 and TRBJ1-5, with D maybe TRBD1 (6 bases). The CDR3 spans 16 residues. The germline V and J ends were trimmed by 0 bases and 0 bases, with 9 bases remaining between them. The germline CDR1 and CDR2 sequences are MNHEY and SVGEGT. This chain's CDR3 is CASSYSGHPSNQPQHF. Here the CDR3 DNA reads TGTGCCAGCAGTTACTCGGGACACCCTAGCAATCAGCCCCAGCATTTT.

The chain is built from TRBV11-3 and TRBJ2-4, with 8 bases fitting TRBD2. Matching the DNA end better, TRBJ2-1 makes the J call doubtful. The CDR3 spans 13 residues. Looked up from germline, CDR1 is SGHNT and CDR2 is YENEEA. The CDR3 region is CASSYRGGNEQFF. In DNA form, the CDR3 reads TGTGCCAGCAGCTACCGGGGGGGGAATGAGCAGTTCTTC.

This clonotype was recorded many times. The V and J genes are TRBV2 and TRBJ1-6; TRBD1 aligns across 11 bases. The CDR3 has 16 residues. J gave up 0 bases and V 7 bases, and 2 bases lay outside the gene matches. Germline CDR1 reads SNHLY; CDR2 reads FYNNEI. CDR3 DNA sequence: TGTGCCAGCAAGGACAGGGGGCTCTCCTATAATTCACCCCTCCACTTT. It specifies CASKDRGLSYNSPLHF.

There are a few counts of this clonotype. The chain uses TRBV27 and TRBJ1-1; D perhaps matches TRBD1 (6 bases). Trimming stripped 3 bases from V and 1 base from J, with 12 bases between. Per the germline V gene, CDR1 is MNHEY and CDR2 is SMNVEV (reference sequence). The length of the CDR3 is 15 residues. Written as DNA, the CDR3 is TGTGCCAGCAGTTTTACAGGGCCGTCGAACACTGAAGCTTTCTTT. Residues: CASSFTGPSNTEAFF.